This TCR beta chain comes out of a study of Ad26.COV2.S vaccination and SARS-CoV-2 variants. Described treatment: some 19 received Ad26.COV2.S at low or high dose, single or two shots; 5 received placebo; per-sample allocation not given. Samples came from day 63 after the first vaccine or placebo injection. To note about this clone: Antigen specificity is unknown.

Germline V gene lookup returns CDR1 SGHTS and CDR2 YDEGEE. The CDR3 is made up of 14 amino acids. Unmatched junction bases numbered 2, after V lost 2 bases and J lost 7 bases. Only in-frame clones appear in the TCRdb table, and some are missing; sequencing was by immunoSEQ multiplex PCR. The sample has 410,000 or so clones, around nine tenths seen once. Overall study findings and caveats: Measurements of TCR breadth and depth may have given underestimates of the total T cell responses.

The receptor was isolated from a person aged 18-65 years who received the Ad26.COV2.S COVID-19 vaccine or a placebo. The chain joins TRBV5-8 to TRBJ2-1; 11 bases match TRBD2. Sequenced here: peripheral blood, sampled in a trial of Ad26.COV2.S vaccine versus placebo. This chain's CDR3 is CASSFLAGGNEQFF. The CDR3 region has the DNA TGTGCCAGCAGCTTTCTAGCGGGAGGAAATGAGCAGTTCTTC. Variable domain in full (rest from reference TRBV5-8 and TRBJ2-1): EAGVTQSPTHLIKTRGQQATLRCSPISGHTSVYWYQQALGLGLQFLLWYDEGEERNRGNFPPRFSGRQFPNYSSELNVNALELEDSALYLCASSFLAGGNEQFFGPGTRLTVL.